This T cell receptor beta chain was recovered during a study of cytomegalovirus exposure and HLA in healthy donors. Study-level information: A previous analysis identified approximately 110 million unique TCR beta sequences derived from roughly 190 million T cells.

PCR involved 60 Vbeta and 13 Jbeta primers. TCRdb's copy holds only in-frame clones and misses some; the assay was immunoSEQ multiplex PCR. The table has 120,000 to 150,000 clones, almost 80% seen once; the top ten hold 6.7%. The study, taken as a whole, reports: Per a later analysis, 15,000 to 20,000 TCR beta sequences showed association with HLA alleles at 0.05 false discovery rate. Per a prior analysis, the majority of TCR beta V segments were productive roughly 87% or roughly 30% of the time.

From germline, CDR1 is MGHRA and CDR2 YSYEKL. Trimming left V 0 bases short and J 8 bases short, with 14 bases between. The CDR3 is 15 residues long. On this clone: The antigen remains unidentified.

The rearrangement links TRBV4-1 to TRBJ2-1; D may be TRBD2 (7 bases). Source material: PBMCs. The receptor was isolated from a woman in her forties in good health and CMV-seropositive. In DNA form, the CDR3 reads TGCGCCAGCAGCCAAGAGGGGAGGGGGTGGGATGAGCAGTTCTTC. Translated: CASSQEGRGWDEQFF.